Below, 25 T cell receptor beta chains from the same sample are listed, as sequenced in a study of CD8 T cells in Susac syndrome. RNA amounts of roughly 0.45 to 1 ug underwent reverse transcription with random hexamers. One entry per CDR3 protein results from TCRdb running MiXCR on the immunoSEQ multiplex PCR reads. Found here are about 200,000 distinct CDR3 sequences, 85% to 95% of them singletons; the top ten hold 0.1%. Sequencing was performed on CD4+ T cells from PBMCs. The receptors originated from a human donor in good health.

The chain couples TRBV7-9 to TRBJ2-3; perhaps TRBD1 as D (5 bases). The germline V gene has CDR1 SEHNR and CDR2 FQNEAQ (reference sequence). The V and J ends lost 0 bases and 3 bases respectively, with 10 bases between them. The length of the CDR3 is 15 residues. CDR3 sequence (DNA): TGTGCCAGCAGCTTAGCAGGGGATGTGACAGATACGCAGTATTTT. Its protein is CASSLAGDVTDTQYF.

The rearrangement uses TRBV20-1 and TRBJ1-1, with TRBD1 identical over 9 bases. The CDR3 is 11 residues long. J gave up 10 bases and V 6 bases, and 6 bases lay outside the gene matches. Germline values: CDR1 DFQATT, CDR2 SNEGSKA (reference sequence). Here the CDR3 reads CSAVQGARAFF. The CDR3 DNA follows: TGCAGTGCCGTACAGGGGGCGCGAGCTTTCTTT.

The CDR3 region is CSARARGVMNTEAFF. DNA for the CDR3: TGCAGTGCTAGAGCCAGGGGCGTCATGAACACTGAAGCTTTCTTT. The chain is built from TRBV20-1 and TRBJ1-1; possibly TRBD1 for D (6 bases). The CDR3 sequence is 15 residues long. V was cut by 1 base and J by 0 bases, with 12 bases left in between. CDR1 DFQATT and CDR2 SNEGSKA come from the germline V gene (reference sequence).

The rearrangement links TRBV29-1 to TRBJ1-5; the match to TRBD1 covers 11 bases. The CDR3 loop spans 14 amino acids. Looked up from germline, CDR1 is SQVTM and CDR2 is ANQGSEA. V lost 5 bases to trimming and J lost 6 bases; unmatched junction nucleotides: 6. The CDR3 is CSVWDRGGSQPQHF. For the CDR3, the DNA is TGCAGCGTTTGGGACAGGGGGGGAAGTCAGCCCCAGCATTTT.

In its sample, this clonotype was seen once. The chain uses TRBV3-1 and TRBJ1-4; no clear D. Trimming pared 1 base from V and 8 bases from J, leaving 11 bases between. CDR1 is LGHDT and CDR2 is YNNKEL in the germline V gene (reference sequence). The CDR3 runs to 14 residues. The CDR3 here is CASSQGRNSEKLFF. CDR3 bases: TGTGCCAGCAGCCAAGGACGGAACAGCGAAAAACTGTTTTTT. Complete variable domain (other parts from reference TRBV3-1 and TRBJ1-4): DTAVSQTPKYLVTQMGNDKSIKCEQNLGHDTMYWYKQDSKKFLKIMFSYNNKELIINETVPNRFSPKSPDKAHLNLHINSLELGDSAVYFCASSQGRNSEKLFFGSGTQLSVL.

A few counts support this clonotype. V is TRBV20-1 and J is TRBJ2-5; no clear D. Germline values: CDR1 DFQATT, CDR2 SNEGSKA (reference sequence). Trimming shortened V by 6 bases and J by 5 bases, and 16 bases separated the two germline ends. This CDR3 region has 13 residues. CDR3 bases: TGCAGTGCGCCGTTGGAGATAAGGGAGACCCAGTACTTC. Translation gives CSAPLEIRETQYF.

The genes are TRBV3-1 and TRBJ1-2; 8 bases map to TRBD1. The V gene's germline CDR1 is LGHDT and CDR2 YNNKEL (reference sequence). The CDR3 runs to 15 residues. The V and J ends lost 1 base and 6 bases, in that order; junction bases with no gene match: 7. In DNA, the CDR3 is TGTGCCAGCAGCCAAGCAGGACAGGGACCCAATGGCTACACCTTC. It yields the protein CASSQAGQGPNGYTF.

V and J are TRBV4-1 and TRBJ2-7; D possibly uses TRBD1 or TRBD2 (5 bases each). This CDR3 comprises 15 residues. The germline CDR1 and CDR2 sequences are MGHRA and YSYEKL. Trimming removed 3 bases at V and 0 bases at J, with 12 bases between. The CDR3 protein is CASSHRDGSSYEQYV. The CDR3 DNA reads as TGCGCCAGCAGCCACCGGGACGGTAGCTCCTACGAGCAGTACGTC.

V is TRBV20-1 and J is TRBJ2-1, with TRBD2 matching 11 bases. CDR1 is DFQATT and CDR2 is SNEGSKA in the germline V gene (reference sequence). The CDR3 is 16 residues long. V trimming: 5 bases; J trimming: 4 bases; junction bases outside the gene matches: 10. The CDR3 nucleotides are TGCAGTGCTTTTTCTACTAGCGGGAGCGGGTACAATGAGCAGTTCTTC. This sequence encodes CSAFSTSGSGYNEQFF.

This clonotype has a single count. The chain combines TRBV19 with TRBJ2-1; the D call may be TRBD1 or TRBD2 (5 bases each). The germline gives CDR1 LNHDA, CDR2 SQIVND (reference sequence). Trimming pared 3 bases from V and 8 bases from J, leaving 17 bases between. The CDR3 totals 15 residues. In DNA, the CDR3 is TGTGCCAGTAGTATGGGGCTAGCCACTTTCGATGAGCAGTTCTTC. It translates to CASSMGLATFDEQFF.

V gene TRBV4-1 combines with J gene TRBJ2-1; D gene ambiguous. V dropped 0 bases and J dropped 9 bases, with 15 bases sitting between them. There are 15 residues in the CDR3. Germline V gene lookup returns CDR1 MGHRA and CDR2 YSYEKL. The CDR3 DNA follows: TGCGCCAGCAGCCAAGAGCCCGGGCGGAGAAGTGAGCAGTTCTTC. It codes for CASSQEPGRRSEQFF.

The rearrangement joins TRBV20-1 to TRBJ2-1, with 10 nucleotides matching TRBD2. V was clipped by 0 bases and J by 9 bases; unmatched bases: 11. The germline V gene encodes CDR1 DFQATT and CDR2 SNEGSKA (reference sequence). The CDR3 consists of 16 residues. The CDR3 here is CSARDPLAGGWAEQFF. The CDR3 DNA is TGCAGTGCTAGAGACCCTTTAGCGGGAGGATGGGCTGAGCAGTTCTTC.

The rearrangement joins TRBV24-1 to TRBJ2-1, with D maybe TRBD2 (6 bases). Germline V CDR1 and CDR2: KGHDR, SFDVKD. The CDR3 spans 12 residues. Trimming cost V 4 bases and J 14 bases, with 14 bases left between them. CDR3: CATSDPGVGEFF. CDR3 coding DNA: TGTGCCACCAGTGACCCGGGAGTAGGAGAGTTCTTC.

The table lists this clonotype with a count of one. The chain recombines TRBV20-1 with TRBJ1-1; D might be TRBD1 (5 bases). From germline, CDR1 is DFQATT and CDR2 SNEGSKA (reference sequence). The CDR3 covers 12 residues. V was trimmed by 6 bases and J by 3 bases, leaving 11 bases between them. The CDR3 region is CSAGGPYTEAFF. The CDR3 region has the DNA TGCAGTGCCGGGGGACCCTACACTGAAGCTTTCTTT.

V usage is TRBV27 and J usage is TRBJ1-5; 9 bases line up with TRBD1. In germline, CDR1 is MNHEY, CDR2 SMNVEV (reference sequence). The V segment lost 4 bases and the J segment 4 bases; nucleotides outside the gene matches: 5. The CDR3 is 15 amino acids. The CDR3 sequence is CASSSDRGPNQPQHF. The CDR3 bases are TGTGCCAGCAGTTCGGACAGGGGTCCGAATCAGCCCCAGCATTTT.

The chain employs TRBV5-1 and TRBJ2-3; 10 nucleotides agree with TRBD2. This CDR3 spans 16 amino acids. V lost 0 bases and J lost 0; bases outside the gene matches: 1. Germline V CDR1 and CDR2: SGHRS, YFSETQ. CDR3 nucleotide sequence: TGCGCCAGCAGCTTGGAGACTAGCGGGAGCACAGATACGCAGTATTTT. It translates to CASSLETSGSTDTQYF.

In nucleotides, the CDR3 is TGTGCCAGCAGTCAGGACAGGGATCACGAGCAGTACTTC. Amino acid sequence: CASSQDRDHEQYF. The J gene is TRBJ2-7, the V gene TRBV2; TRBD1 matches at 8 bases. This CDR3 has 13 residues. Germline V gives CDR1 SNHLY, CDR2 FYNNEI. J gave up 5 bases and V 5 bases, and 5 bases lay outside the gene matches. Full variable domain (missing parts from reference TRBV2 and TRBJ2-7): EPEVTQTPSHQVTQMGQEVILRCVPISNHLYFYWYRQILGQKVEFLVSFYNNEISEKSEIFDDQFSVERPDGSNFTLKIRSTKLEDSAMYFCASSQDRDHEQYFGPGTRLTVT.

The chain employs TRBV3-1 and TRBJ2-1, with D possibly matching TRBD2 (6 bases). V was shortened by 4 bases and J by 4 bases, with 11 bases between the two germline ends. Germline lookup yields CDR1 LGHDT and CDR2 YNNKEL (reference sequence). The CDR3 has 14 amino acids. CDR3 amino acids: CASSRVAEYNEQFF. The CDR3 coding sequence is TGTGCCAGCAGCCGGGTAGCGGAATACAATGAGCAGTTCTTC.

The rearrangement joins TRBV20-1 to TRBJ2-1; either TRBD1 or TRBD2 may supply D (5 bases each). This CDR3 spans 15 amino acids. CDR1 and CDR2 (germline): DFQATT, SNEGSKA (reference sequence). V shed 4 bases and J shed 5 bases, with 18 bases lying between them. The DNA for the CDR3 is TGCAGTGCTACACCCGCCGGGACCCCAGACAATGAGCAGTTCTTC. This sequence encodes CSATPAGTPDNEQFF.

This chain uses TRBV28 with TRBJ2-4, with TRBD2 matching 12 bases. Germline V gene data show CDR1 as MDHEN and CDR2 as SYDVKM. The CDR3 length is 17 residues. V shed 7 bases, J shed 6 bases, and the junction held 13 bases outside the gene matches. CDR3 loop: CASTVGLAGLPLNIQYF. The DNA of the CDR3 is TGTGCCAGCACTGTGGGACTAGCGGGCTTACCATTAAACATTCAGTACTTC.

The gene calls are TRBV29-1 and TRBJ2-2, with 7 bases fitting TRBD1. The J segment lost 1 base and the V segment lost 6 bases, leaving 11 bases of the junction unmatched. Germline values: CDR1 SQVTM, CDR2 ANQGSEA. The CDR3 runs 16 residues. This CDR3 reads CSVAKGATMNTGELFF. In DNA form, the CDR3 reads TGCAGCGTAGCAAAGGGGGCCACTATGAACACCGGGGAGCTGTTTTTT.

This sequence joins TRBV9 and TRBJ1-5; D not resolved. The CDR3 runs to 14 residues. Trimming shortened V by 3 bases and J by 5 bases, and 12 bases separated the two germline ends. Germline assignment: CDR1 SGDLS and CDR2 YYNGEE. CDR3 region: CASSALDGDQPQHF. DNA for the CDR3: TGTGCCAGCAGCGCCTTGGACGGAGATCAGCCCCAGCATTTT. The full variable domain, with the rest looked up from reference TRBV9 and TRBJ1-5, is DSGVTQTPKHLITATGQRVTLRCSPRSGDLSVYWYQQSLDQGLQFLIQYYNGEERAKGNILERFSAQQFPDLHSELNLSSLELGDSALYFCASSALDGDQPQHFGDGTRLSIL.

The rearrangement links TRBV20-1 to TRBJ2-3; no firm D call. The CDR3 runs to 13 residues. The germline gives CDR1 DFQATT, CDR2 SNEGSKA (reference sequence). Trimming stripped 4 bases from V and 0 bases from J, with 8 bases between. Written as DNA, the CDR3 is TGCAGTGCTATAGCAGAAAGCACAGATACGCAGTATTTT. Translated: CSAIAESTDTQYF.

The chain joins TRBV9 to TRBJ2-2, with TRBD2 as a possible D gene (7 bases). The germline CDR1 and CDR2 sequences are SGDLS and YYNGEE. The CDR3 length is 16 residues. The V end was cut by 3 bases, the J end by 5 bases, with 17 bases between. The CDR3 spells CASSGYREGGTGELFF. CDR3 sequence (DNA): TGTGCCAGCAGCGGATACAGGGAGGGCGGAACCGGGGAGCTGTTTTTT. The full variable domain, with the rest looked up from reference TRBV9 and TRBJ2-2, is DSGVTQTPKHLITATGQRVTLRCSPRSGDLSVYWYQQSLDQGLQFLIQYYNGEERAKGNILERFSAQQFPDLHSELNLSSLELGDSALYFCASSGYREGGTGELFFGEGSRLTVL.

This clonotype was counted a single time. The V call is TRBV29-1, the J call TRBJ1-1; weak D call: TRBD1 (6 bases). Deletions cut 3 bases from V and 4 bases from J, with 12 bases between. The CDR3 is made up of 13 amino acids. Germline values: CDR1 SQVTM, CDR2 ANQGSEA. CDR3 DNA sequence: TGCAGCGTTGATTCAGGGGATACCACTGAAGCTTTCTTT. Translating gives CSVDSGDTTEAFF.